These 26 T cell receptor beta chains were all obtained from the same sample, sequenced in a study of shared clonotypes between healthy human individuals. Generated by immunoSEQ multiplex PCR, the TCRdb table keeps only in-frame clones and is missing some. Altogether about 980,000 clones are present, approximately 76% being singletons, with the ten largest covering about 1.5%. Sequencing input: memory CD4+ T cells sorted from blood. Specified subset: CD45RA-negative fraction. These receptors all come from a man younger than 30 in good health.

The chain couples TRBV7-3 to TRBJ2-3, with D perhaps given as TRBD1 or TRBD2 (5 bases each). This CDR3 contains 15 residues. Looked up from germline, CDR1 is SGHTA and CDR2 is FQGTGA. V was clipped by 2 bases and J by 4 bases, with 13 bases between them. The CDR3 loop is CASSLDPGRPDTQYF. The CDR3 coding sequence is TGTGCCAGCAGCTTAGATCCGGGGCGCCCAGATACGCAGTATTTT.

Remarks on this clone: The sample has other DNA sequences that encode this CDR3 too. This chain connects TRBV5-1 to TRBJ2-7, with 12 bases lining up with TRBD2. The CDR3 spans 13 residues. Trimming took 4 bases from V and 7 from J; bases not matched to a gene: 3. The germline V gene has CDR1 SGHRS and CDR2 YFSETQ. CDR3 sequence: CASSPGLAGEQYF. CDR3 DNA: TGCGCCAGCAGCCCTGGACTAGCGGGGGAGCAGTACTTC.

The CDR3 nucleotides read TGTGCCAGCACCCCAGGGTTCGAGCAGTACTTC. This sequence encodes CASTPGFEQYF. The chain employs TRBV7-9 and TRBJ2-7; TRBD1 might be the D (5 bases). CDR3 length: 11 amino acids. The germline CDR1 and CDR2 sequences are SEHNR and FQNEAQ (reference sequence). V lost 7 bases and J lost 6, with 10 bases in between. Based on the CDR3 plus reference TRBV7-9 and TRBJ2-7, the full variable domain is DTGVSQNPRHKITKRGQNVTFRCDPISEHNRLYWYRQTLGQGPEFLTYFQNEAQLEKSRLLSDRFSAERPKGSFSTLEIQRTEQGDSAMYLCASTPGFEQYFGPGTRLTVT.

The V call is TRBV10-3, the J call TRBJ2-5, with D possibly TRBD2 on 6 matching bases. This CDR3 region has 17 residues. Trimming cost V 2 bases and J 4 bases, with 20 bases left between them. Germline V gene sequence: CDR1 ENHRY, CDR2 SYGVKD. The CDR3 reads CAISEPAGTPGGETQYF. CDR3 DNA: TGTGCCATCAGTGAGCCGGCCGGGACCCCCGGGGGAGAGACCCAGTACTTC.

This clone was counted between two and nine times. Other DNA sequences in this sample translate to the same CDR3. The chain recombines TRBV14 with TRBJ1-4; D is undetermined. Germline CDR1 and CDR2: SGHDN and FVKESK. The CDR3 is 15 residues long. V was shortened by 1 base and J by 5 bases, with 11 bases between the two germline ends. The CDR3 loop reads CASSQGLGRNEKLFF. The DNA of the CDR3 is TGTGCCAGCAGCCAAGGATTGGGGAGGAATGAAAAACTGTTTTTT.

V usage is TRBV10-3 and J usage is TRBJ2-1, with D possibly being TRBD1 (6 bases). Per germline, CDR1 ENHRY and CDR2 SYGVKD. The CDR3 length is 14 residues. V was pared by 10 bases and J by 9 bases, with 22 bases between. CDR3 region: CASTISEGESEQFF. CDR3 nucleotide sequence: TGTGCCAGTACCATCAGTGAGGGGGAGAGTGAGCAGTTCTTC.

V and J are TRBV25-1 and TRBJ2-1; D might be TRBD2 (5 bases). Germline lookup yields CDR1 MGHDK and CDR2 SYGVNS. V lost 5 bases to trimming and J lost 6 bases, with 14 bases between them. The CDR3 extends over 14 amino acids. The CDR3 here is CASSPPQAVNEQFF. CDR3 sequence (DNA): TGTGCCAGCAGTCCCCCACAAGCGGTCAATGAGCAGTTCTTC.

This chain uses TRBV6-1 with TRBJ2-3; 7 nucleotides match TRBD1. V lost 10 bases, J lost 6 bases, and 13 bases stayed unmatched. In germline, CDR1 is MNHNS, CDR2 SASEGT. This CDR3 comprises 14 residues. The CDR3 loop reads CAIERATGYDTQYF. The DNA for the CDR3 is TGTGCCATCGAACGGGCGACAGGGTACGATACGCAGTATTTT.

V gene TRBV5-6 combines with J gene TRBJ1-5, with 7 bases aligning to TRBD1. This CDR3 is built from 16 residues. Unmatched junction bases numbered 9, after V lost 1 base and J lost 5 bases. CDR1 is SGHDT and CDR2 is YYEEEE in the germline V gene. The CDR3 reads CASSLKPNRGHQPQHF. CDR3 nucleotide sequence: TGTGCCAGCAGCTTGAAGCCAAACAGGGGCCATCAGCCCCAGCATTTT.

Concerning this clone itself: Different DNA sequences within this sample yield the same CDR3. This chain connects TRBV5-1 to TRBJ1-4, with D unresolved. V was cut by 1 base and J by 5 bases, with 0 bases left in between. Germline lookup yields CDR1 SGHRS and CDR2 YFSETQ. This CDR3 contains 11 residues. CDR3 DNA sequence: TGCGCCAGCAGCTTGAATGAAAAACTGTTTTTT. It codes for CASSLNEKLFF.

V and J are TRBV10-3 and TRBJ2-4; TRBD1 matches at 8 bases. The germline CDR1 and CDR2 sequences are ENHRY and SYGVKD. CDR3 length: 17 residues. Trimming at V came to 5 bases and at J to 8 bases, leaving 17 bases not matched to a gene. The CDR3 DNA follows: TGTGCCATCAGTCCGGGACAGGTCTCGGGGGAAAAGGACATTCAGTACTTC. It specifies CAISPGQVSGEKDIQYF.

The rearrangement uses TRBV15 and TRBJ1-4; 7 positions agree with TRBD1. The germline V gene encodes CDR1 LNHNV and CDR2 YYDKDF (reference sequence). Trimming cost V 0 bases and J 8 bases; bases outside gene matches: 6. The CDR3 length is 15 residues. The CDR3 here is CATSRETGISEKLFF. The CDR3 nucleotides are TGTGCCACCAGCAGAGAGACAGGGATAAGCGAAAAACTGTTTTTT. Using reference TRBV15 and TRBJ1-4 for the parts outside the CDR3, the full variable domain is DAMVIQNPRYQVTQFGKPVTLSCSQTLNHNVMYWYQQKSSQAPKLLFHYYDKDFNNEADTPDNFQSRRPNTSFCFLDIRSPGLGDTAMYLCATSRETGISEKLFFGSGTQLSVL.

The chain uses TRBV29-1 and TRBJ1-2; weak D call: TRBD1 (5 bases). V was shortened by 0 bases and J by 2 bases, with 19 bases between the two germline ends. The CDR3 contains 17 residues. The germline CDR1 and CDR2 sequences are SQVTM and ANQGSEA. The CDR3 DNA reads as TGCAGCGTTGAAGATTTGGGCCGACACCCAGGGAACTATGGCTACACCTTC. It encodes CSVEDLGRHPGNYGYTF. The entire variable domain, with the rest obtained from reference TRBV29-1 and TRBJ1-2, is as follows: SAVISQKPSRDICQRGTSLTIQCQVDSQVTMMFWYRQQPGQSLTLIATANQGSEATYESGFVIDKFPISRPNLTFSTLTVSNMSPEDSSIYLCSVEDLGRHPGNYGYTFGSGTRLTVV.

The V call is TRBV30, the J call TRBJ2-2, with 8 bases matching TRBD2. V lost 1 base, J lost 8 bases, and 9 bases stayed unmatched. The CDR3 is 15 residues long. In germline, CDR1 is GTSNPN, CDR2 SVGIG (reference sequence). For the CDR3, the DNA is TGTGCCTGGAGTGATCTAGCGGGCCGGAAGGGGGAGCTGTTTTTT. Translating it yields CAWSDLAGRKGELFF. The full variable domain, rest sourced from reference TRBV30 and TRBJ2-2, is SQTIHQWPATLVQPVGSPLSLECTVEGTSNPNLYWYRQAAGRGLQLLFYSVGIGQISSEVPQNLSASRPQDRQFILSSKKLLLSDSGFYLCAWSDLAGRKGELFFGEGSRLTVL.

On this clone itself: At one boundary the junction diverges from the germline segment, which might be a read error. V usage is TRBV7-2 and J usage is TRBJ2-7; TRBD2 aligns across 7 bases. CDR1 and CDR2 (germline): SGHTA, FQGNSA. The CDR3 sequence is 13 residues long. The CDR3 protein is CASSLADWDYAHF. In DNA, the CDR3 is TGTGCCAGCAGCTTAGCAGATTGGGACTACGCCCACTTC.

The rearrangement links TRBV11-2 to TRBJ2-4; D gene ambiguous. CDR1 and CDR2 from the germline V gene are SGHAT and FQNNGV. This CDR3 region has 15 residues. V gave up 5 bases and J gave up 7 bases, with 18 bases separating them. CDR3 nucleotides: TGTGCCAGCAGCCTATCCCGGCCGCCGGAGAACATTCAGTACTTC. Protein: CASSLSRPPENIQYF.

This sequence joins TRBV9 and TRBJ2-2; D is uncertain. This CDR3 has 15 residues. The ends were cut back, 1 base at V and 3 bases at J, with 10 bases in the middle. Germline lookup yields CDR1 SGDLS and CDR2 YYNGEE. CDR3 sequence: CASSVNDVYTGELFF. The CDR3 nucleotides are TGTGCCAGCAGCGTAAACGATGTTTACACCGGGGAGCTGTTTTTT. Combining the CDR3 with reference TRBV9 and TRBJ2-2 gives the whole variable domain DSGVTQTPKHLITATGQRVTLRCSPRSGDLSVYWYQQSLDQGLQFLIQYYNGEERAKGNILERFSAQQFPDLHSELNLSSLELGDSALYFCASSVNDVYTGELFFGEGSRLTVL.

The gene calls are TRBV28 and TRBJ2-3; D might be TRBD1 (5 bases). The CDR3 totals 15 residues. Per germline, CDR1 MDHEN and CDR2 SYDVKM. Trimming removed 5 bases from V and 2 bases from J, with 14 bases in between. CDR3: CASSGLDSITDTQYF. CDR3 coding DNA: TGTGCCAGCAGTGGGCTCGACAGTATCACAGATACGCAGTATTTT. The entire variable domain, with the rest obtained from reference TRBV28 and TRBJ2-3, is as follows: DVKVTQSSRYLVKRTGEKVFLECVQDMDHENMFWYRQDPGLGLRLIYFSYDVKMKEKGDIPEGYSVSREKKERFSLILESASTNQTSMYLCASSGLDSITDTQYFGPGTRLTVL.

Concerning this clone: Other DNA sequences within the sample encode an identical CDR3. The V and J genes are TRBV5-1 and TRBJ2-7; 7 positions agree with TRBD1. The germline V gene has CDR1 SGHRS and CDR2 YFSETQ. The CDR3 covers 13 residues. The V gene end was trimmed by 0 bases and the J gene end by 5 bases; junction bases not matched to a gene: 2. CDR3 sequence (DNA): TGCGCCAGCAGCTTGGTAGGGGGCAACGAGCAGTACTTC. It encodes CASSLVGGNEQYF.

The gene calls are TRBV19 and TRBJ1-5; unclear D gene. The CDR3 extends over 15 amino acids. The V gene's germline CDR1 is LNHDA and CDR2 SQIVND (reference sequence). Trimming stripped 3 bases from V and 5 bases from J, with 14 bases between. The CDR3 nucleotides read TGTGCCAGTAGTATTGGTAAGAGCCCATATCAGCCCCAGCATTTT. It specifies CASSIGKSPYQPQHF.

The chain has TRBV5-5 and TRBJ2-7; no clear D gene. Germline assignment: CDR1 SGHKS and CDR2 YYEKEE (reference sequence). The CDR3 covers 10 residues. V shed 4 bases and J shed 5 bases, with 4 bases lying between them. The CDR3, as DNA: TGTGCCAGCAGCAACAACGAGCAGTACTTC. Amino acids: CASSNNEQYF.

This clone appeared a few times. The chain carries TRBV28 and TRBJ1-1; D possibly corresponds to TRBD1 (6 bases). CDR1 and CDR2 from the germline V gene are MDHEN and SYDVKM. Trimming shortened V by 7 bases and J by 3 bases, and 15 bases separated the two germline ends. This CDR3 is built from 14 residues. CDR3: CASNRDLGDTEAFF. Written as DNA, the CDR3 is TGTGCCAGCAACAGGGATCTAGGGGACACTGAAGCTTTCTTT.

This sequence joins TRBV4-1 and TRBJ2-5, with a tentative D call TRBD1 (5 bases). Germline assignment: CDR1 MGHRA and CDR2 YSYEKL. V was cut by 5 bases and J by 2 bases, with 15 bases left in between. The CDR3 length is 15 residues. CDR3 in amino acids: CASSSNGHIQETQYF. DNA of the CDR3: TGCGCCAGCAGCTCAAATGGACACATTCAAGAGACCCAGTACTTC.

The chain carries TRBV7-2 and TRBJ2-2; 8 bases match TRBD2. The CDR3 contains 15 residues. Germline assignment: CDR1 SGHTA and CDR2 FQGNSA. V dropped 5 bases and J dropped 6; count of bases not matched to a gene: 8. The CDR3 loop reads CASSRQSGSPGELFF. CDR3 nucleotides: TGTGCCAGCAGCCGCCAAAGCGGGAGTCCCGGGGAGCTGTTTTTT.

The DNA for the CDR3 is TGTGCCACGTTGATTAACAGCGCCATGAACACTGAAGCTTTCTTT. It encodes CATLINSAMNTEAFF. The chain links TRBV6-5 to TRBJ1-1, with D unclear. This CDR3 has 15 amino acids. Germline V lookup: CDR1 MNHEY, CDR2 SVGAGI. With 10 bases removed from V and 0 bases from J, the gap between germline ends came to 18 bases.

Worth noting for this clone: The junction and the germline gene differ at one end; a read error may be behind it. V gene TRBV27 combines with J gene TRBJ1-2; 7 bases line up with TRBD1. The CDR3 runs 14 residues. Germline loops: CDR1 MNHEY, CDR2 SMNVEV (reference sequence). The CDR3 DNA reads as TGTGCCAGCGGTTTGACAGGGTCTAACTATGGCTACACCTTC. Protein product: CASGLTGSNYGYTF.